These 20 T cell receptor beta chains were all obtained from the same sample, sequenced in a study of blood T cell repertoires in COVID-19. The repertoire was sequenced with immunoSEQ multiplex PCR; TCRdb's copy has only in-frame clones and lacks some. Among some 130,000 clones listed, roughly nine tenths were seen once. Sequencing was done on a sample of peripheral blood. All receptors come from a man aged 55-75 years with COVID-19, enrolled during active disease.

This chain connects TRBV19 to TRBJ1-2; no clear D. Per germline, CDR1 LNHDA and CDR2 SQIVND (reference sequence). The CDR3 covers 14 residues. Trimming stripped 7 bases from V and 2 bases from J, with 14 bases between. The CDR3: CASTPRSRNYGYTF. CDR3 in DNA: TGTGCCAGTACCCCGCGATCTAGGAACTATGGCTACACCTTC.

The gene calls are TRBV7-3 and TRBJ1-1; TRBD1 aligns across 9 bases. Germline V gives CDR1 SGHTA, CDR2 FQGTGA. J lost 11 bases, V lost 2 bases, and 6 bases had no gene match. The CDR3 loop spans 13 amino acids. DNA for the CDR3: TGTGCCAGCAGCTTACCCGGACAGGGGATCGCTTTCTTT. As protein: CASSLPGQGIAFF.

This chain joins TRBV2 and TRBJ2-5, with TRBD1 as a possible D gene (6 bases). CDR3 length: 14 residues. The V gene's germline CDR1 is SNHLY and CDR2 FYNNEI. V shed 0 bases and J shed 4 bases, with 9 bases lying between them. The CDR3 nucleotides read TGTGCCAGCAGTGAAGCTCCCAGGGGAGAGACCCAGTACTTC. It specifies CASSEAPRGETQYF.

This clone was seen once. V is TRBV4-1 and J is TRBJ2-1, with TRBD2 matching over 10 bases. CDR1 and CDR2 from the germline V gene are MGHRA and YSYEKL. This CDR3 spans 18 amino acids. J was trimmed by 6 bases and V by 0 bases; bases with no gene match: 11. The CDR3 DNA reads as TGCGCCAGCAGCCAAGAAATACGGGCTAGCGGGAGCCGCAATGAGCAGTTCTTC. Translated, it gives CASSQEIRASGSRNEQFF.

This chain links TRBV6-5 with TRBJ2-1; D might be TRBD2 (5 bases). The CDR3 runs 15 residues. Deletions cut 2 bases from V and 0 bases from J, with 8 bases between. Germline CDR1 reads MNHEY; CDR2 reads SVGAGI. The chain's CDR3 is CASSYAGSSYNEQFF. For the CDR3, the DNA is TGTGCCAGCAGTTACGCGGGTTCCTCCTACAATGAGCAGTTCTTC.

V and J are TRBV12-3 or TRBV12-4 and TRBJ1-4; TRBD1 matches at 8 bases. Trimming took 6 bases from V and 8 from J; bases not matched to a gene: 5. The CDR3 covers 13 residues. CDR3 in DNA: TGTGCCAGCAGGCGACAGGGGCGGGAAAAACTGTTTTTT. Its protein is CASRRQGREKLFF.

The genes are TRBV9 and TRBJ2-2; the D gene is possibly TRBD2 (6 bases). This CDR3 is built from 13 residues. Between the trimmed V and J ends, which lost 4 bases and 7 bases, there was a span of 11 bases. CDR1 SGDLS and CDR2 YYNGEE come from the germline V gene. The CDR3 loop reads CASSPPGGGELFF. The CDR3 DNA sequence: TGTGCCAGCAGCCCCCCCGGGGGCGGGGAGCTGTTTTTT.

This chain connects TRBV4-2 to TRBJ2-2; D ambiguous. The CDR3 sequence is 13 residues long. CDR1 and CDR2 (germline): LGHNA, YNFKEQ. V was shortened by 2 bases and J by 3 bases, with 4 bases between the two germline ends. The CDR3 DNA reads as TGTGCCAGCAGCCAACTACACACCGGGGAGCTGTTTTTT. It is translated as CASSQLHTGELFF.

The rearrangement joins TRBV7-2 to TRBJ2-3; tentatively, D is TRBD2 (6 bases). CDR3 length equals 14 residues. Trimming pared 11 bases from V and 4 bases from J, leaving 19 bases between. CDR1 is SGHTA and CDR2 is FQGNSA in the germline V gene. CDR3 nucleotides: TGTGCCGGCCGAGATAGTAGCGGCCCAGATACGCAGTATTTT. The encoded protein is CAGRDSSGPDTQYF.

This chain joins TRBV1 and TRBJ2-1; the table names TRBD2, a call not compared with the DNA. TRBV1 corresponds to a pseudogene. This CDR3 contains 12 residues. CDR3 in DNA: TGCACCAGCAGCCCGACTAGTTGTGAGCAGTTCTTC. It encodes CTSSPTSCEQFF.

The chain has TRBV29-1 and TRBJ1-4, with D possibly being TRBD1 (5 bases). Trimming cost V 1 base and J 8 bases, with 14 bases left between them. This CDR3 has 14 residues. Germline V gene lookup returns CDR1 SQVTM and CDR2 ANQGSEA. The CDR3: CSVEGGEGEEKLFF. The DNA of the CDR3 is TGCAGCGTTGAAGGGGGGGAGGGCGAAGAAAAACTGTTTTTT. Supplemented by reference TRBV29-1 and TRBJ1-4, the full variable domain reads SAVISQKPSRDICQRGTSLTIQCQVDSQVTMMFWYRQQPGQSLTLIATANQGSEATYESGFVIDKFPISRPNLTFSTLTVSNMSPEDSSIYLCSVEGGEGEEKLFFGSGTQLSVL.

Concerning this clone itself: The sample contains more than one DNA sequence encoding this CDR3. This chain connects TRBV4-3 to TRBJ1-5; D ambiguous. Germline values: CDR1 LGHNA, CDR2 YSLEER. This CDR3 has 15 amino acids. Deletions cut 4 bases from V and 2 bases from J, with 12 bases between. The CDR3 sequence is CASSPELYGNQPQHF. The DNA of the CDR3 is TGCGCCAGCAGCCCAGAGCTCTACGGCAATCAGCCCCAGCATTTT.

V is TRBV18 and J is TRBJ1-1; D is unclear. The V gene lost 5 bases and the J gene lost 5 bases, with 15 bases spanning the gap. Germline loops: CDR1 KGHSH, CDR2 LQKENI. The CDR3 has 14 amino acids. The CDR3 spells CASSSRSLRTEAFF. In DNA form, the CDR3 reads TGTGCCAGCTCATCAAGGAGTCTTAGGACTGAAGCTTTCTTT.

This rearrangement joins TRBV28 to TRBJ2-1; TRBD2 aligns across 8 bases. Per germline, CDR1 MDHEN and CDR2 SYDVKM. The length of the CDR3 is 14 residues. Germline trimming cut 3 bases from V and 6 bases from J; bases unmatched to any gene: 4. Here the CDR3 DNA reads TGTGCCAGCAGTTTTTTTACTAGCGGCAATGAGCAGTTCTTC. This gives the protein CASSFFTSGNEQFF.

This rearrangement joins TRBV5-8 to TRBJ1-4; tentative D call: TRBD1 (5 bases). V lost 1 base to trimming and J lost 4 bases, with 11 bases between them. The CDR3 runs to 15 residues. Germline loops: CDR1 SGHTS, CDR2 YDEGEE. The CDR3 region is CASSLWQGSNEKLFF. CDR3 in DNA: TGTGCCAGCAGCTTGTGGCAGGGCAGTAATGAAAAACTGTTTTTT.

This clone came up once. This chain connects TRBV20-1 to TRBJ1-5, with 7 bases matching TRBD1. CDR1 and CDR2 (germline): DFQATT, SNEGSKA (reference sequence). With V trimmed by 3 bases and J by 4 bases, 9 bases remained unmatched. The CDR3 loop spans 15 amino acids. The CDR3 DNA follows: TGCAGTGCTAGTCTCAGGGGGGAAAGGAATCAGCCCCAGCATTTT. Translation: CSASLRGERNQPQHF.

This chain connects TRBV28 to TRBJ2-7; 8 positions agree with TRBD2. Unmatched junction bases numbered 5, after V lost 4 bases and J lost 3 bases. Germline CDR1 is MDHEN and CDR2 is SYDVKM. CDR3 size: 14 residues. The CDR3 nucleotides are TGTGCCAGCAGTTCGGCGGGAGGTATCTACGAGCAGTACTTC. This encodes CASSSAGGIYEQYF.

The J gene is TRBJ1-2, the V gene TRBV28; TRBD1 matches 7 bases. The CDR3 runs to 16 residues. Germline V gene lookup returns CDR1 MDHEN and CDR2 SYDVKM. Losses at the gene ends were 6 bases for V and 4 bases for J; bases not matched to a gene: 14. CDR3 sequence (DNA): TGTGCCAGCAGCACCACTCCGGGACAGAAACCCTATGGCTACACCTTC. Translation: CASSTTPGQKPYGYTF.

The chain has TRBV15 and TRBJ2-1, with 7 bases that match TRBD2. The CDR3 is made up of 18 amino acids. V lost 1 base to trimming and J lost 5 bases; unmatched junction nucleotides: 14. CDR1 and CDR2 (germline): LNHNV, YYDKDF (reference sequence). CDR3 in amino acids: CATSRGPSLSGKNNEQFF. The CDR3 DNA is TGTGCCACCAGCAGAGGTCCCTCTCTGAGCGGGAAAAACAATGAGCAGTTCTTC.

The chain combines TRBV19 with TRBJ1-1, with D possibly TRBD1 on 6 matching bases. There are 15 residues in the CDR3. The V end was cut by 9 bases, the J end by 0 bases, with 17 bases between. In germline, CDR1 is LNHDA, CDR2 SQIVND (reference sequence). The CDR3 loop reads CASSPGGGLNTEAFF. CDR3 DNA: TGTGCCAGCTCGCCAGGCGGGGGGCTGAACACTGAAGCTTTCTTT.